The clone carrying this T cell receptor (beta chain) was observed many times. Each CDR3 protein is one row after TCRdb ran MiXCR on the reads. The table lists 510,000 or so distinct CDR3 sequences, less than 30% of them singletons, with approximately 13% in the top ten. The data were taken from a study of T cell repertoires in cytomegalovirus infection. Across the study: Public TCR beta signature analysis indicated the presence of both CMV infection and matching HLA type.

V lost 4 bases and J 6 bases, leaving 11 bases between the germline ends. Germline V lookup: CDR1 SGHTA, CDR2 FQGNSA. The CDR3 length is 13 residues. The chain carries TRBV7-2 and TRBJ2-3; no clear D gene. The specimen was PBMCs. The receptor was derived from a human donor in good health (CMV status not recorded). Some clones in this sample may be carry-over from other donors' samples. CDR3 sequence reads: CASSYDFTDTQYF. DNA of the CDR3: TGTGCCAGCAGCTACGACTTTACCGATACGCAGTATTTT.